This TCR beta chain was observed in a study of cytomegalovirus exposure and HLA in healthy donors. About the research overall: Most donors, roughly 77% of 350 to 450 genotyped, fell in the Caucasian-associated ancestry cluster.

PCR employed 60 Vbeta and 13 Jbeta primers. The assay was immunoSEQ multiplex PCR, and TCRdb's table has in-frame clones only and misses some. The sample lists 100,000 or so clones; around 77% were seen once. The CDR3 contains 15 residues. The germline V gene encodes CDR1 SGHAT and CDR2 FQNNGV. V gave up 4 bases and J gave up 6 bases, with 19 bases separating them. Regarding donors, all were healthy bone marrow donors. Sequenced material: PBMCs. The sequence derives from a man aged 30 to 39 in good health and CMV-seronegative. This chain connects TRBV11-2 to TRBJ2-7; D may be TRBD2 (7 bases). The CDR3 loop reads CASSSQAGGLPEQYF. The CDR3 DNA reads TGTGCCAGCAGCTCGCAGGCCGGGGGGCTACCCGAGCAGTACTTC.